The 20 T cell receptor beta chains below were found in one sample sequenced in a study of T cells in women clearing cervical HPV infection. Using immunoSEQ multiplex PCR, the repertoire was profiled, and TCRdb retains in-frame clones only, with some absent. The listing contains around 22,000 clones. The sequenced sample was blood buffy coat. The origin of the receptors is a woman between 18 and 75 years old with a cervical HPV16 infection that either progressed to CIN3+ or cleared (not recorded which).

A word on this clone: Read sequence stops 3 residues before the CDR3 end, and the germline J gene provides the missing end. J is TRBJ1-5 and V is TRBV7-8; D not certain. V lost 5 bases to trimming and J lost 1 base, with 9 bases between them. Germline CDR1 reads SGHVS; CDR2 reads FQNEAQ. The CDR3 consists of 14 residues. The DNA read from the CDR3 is TGTGCCAGCAGCCTAGTCGGGAGCAATCAGCCC. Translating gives CASSLVGSNQP. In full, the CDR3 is CASSLVGSNQPQHF.

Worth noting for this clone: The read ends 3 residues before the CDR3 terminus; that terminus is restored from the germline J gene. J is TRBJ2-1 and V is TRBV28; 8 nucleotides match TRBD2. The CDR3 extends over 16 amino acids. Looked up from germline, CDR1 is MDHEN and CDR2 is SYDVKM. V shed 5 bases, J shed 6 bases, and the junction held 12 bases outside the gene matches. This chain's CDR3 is CASSIAGSLISNEQFF. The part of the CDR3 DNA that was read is TGTGCCAGCAGTATAGCGGGATCCCTAATATCCAATGAG.

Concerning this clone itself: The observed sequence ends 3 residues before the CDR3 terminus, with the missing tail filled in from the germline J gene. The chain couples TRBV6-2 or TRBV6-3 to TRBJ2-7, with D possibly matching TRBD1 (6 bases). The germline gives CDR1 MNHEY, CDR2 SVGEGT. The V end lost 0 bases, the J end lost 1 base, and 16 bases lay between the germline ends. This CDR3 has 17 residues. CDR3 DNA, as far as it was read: TGTGCCAGCAGTTACTCGAGGACAGATTATCCTTCCTACGAG. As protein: CASSYSRTDYPSYE. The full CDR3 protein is CASSYSRTDYPSYEQYF.

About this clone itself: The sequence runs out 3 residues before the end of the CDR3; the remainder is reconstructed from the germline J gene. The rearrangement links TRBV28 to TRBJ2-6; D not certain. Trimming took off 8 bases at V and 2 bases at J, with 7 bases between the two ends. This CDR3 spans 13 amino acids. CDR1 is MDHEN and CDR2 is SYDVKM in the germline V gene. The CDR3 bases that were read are TGTGCCAGCTTCCGTCCTGGGGCCAACGTC. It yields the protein CASFRPGANV. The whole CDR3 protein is CASFRPGANVLTF.

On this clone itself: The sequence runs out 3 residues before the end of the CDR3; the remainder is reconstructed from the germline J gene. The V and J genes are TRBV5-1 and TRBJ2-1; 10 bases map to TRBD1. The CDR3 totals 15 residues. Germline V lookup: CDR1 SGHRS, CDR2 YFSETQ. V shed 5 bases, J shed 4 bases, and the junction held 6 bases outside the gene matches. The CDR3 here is CASRRGQGRYNEQFF. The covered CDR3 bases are TGCGCCAGCAGGCGGGGACAGGGGCGATACAATGAG.

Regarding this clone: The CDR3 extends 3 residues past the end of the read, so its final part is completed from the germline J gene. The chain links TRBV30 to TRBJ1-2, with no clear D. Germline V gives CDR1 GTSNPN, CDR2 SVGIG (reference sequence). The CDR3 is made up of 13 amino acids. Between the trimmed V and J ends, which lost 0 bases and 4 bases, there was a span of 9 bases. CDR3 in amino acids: CAWSVGPPYGYTF. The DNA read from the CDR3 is TGTGCCTGGAGTGTAGGCCCCCCCTATGGC.

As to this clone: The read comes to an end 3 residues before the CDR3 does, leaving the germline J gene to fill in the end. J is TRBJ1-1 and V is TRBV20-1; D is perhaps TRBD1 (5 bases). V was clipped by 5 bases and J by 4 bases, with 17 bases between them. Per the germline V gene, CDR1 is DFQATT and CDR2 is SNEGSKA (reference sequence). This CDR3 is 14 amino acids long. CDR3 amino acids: CSAARQTTGTEAFF. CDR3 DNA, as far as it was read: TGCAGTGCTGCCCGACAGACAACGGGCACTGAA.

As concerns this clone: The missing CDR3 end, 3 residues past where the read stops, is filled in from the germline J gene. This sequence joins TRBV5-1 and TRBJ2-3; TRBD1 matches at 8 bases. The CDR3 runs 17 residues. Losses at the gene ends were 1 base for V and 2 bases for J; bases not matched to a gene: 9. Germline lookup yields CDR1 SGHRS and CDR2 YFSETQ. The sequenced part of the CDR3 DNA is TGCGCCAGCAGCTTGCGGTCCCAGGGGGCCGACACAGATACG. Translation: CASSLRSQGADTDT. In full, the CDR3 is CASSLRSQGADTDTQYF.

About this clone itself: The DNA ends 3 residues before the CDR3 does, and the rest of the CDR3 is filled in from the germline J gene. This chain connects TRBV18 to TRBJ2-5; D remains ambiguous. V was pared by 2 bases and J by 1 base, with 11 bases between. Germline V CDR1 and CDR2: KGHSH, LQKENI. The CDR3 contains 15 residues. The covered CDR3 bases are TGTGCCAGCTCACCAGGTTTCGTCGGCCAAGAGACC. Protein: CASSPGFVGQET. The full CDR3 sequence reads CASSPGFVGQETQYF. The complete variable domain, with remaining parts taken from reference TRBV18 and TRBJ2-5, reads NAGVMQNPRHLVRRRGQEARLRCSPMKGHSHVYWYRQLPEEGLKFMVYLQKENIIDESGMPKERFSAEFPKEGPSILRIQQVVRGDSAAYFCASSPGFVGQETQYFGPGTRLLVL.

Incomplete CDR3 DNA: TGCGCCACCTTTGGAGACAGTTCTGGAAACACC. Amino acid sequence: CATFGDSSGNT. The CDR3 in full is CATFGDSSGNTIYF. The J gene is TRBJ1-3, the V gene TRBV10-2, with D tentatively TRBD1 (5 bases). The CDR3 goes on 3 residues after the read ends, and that part is filled in from the germline J gene. Germline assignment: CDR1 WSHSY and CDR2 SAAADI. V was pared by 10 bases and J by 1 base, with 14 bases between. This CDR3 has 14 residues.

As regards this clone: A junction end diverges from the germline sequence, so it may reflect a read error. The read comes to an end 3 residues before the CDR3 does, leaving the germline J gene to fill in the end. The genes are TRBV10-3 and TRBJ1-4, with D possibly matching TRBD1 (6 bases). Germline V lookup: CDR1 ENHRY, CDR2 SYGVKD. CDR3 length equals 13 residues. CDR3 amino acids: CAIRGASKEKLFF. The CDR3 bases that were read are TGTGCCATCAGGGGGGCATCTAAGGAAAAA.

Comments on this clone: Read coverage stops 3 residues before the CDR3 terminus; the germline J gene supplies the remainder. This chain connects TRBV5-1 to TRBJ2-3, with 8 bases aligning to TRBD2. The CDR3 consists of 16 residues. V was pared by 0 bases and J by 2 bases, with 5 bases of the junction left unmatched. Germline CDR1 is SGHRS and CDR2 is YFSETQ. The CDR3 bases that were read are TGCGCCAGCAGCTTGGCTGGGACTAGATTCACAGATACG. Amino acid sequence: CASSLAGTRFTDT. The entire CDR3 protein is CASSLAGTRFTDTQYF.

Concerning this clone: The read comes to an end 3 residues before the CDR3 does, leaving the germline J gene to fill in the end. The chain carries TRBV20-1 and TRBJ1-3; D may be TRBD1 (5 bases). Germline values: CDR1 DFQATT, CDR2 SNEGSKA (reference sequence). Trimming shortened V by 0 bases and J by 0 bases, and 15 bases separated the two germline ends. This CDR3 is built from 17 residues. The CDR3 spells CSAREQPGLSSGNTIYF. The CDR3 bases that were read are TGCAGTGCTAGAGAACAACCGGGACTAAGCTCTGGAAACACC.

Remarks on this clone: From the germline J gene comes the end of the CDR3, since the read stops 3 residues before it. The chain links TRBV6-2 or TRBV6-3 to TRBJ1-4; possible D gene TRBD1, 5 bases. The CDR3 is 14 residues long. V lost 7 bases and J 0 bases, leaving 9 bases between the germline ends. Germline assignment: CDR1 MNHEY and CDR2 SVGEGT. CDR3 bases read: TGTGCCAGCATGAGGGGTGCAACTAATGAAAAA. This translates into CASMRGATNEK. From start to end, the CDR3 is CASMRGATNEKLFF.

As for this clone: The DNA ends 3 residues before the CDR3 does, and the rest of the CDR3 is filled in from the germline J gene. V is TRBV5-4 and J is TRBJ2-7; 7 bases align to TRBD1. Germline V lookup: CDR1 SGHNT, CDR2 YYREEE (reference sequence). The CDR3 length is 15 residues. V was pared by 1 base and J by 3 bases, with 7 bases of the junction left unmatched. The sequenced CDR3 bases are TGTGCCAGCAGCTTGAACCGGGACAGCATCTACGAG. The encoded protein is CASSLNRDSIYE. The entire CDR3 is CASSLNRDSIYEQYF.

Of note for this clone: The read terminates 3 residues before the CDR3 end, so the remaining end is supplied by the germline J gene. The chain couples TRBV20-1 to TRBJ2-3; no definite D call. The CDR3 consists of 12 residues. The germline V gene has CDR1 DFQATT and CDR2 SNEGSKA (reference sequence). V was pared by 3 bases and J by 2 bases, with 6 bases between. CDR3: CSASVSTDTQYF. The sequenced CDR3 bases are TGCAGTGCTAGCGTATCCACAGATACG.

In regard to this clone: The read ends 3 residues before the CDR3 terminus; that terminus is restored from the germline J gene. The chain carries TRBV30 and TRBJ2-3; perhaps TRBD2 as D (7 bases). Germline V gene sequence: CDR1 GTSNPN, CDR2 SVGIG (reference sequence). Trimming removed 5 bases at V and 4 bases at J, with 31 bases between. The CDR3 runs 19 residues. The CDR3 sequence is CAWFGGGLSGPRVADTQYF. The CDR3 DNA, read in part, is TGTGCCTGGTTTGGAGGGGGACTAAGCGGTCCGAGGGTGGCAGATACG.

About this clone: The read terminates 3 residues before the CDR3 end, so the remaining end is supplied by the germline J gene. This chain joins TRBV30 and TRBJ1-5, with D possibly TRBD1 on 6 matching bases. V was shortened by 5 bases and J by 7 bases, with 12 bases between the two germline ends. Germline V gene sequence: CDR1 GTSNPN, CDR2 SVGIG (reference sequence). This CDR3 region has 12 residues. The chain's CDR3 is CAWSRGTQPQHF. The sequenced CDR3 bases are TGTGCCTGGTCAAGGGGGACCCAGCCC.

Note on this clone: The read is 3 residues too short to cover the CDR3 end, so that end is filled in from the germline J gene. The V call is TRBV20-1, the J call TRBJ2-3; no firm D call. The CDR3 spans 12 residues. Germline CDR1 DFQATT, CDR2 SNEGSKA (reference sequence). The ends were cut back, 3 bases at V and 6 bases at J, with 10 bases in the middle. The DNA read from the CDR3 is TGCAGTGCTAGCGTTTACGCGGATACG. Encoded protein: CSASVYADT. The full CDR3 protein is CSASVYADTQYF.

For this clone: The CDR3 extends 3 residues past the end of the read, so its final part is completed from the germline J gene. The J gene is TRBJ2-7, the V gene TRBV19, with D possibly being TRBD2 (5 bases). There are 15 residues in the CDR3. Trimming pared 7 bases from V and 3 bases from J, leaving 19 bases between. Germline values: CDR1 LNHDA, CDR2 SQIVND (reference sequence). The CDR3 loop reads CASTRSSDAGYEQYF. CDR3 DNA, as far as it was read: TGTGCCAGTACCAGAAGCAGCGACGCGGGCTACGAG.